This T cell receptor beta chain derives from a study of cytomegalovirus exposure and HLA in healthy donors. With 0 bases removed from V and 0 bases from J, the gap between germline ends came to 9 bases. Germline CDR1 is KGHSH and CDR2 is LQKENI. The CDR3 loop spans 16 amino acids. In the PCR, 60 Vbeta and 13 Jbeta primers were used. The repertoire was sequenced with immunoSEQ multiplex PCR; TCRdb's copy has only in-frame clones and lacks some. The sample totals 130,000 to 150,000 clones. Sample: PBMCs. This sequence was found in a male donor in good health and CMV-seronegative. The rearrangement links TRBV18 to TRBJ1-3; tentatively, D is TRBD1 (5 bases). The CDR3 bases are TGTGCCAGCTCACCACCACAGGTATACTCTGGAAACACCATATATTTT. Amino acids: CASSPPQVYSGNTIYF.